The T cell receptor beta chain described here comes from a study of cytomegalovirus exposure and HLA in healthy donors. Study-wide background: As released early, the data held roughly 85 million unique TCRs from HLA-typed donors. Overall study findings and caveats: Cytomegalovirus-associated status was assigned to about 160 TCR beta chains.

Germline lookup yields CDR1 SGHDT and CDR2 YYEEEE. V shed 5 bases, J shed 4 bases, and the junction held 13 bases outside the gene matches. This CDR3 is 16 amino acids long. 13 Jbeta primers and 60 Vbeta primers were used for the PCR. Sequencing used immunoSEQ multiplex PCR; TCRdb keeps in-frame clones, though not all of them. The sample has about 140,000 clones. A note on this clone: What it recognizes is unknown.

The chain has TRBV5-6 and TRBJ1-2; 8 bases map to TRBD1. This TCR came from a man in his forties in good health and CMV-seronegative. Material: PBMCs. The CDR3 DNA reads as TGTGCCAGCAGTTTGAAGGACAGGGTGAGGTCCTATGGCTACACCTTC. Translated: CASSLKDRVRSYGYTF.